The present entry profiles one TCR beta chain with its context. Sequencing used immunoSEQ multiplex PCR; TCRdb keeps in-frame clones, though not all of them. The data show 65,000 to 85,000 clones, just under 75% seen once. The V gene end was trimmed by 8 bases and the J gene end by 6 bases; junction bases not matched to a gene: 4. Germline CDR1 reads MDHEN; CDR2 reads SYDVKM. The CDR3 sequence is 13 residues long. The sample belongs to a study of radiotherapy plus CTLA-4 blockade in lung cancer. The chain employs TRBV28 and TRBJ1-4; 9 bases are shared with TRBD1. The TCR sequence derives from a human donor with non-small cell lung cancer whose response to radiotherapy plus ipilimumab could not be evaluated. The input for sequencing was peripheral blood, taken from a patient treated with radiotherapy plus ipilimumab. The CDR3 nucleotides read TGTGCCAGCGGGGGACAGGGTGATGAAAAACTGTTTTTT. Translation: CASGGQGDEKLFF.